The next 31 T cell receptor beta chains were all read from a single sample in a study of cytomegalovirus exposure and HLA in healthy donors. Repertoires were generated with immunoSEQ multiplex PCR, while TCRdb's copy carries only in-frame clones and drops some. The data hold 68,000 or so clones, with 91% observed a single time. Source material: PBMCs. The receptors shown here come from a man between 18 and 35 years old in good health and CMV-seronegative.

This chain joins TRBV19 and TRBJ2-5; TRBD2 agrees at 11 bases. V trimming: 6 bases; J trimming: 2 bases; junction bases outside the gene matches: 11. The CDR3 runs 17 residues. Looked up from germline, CDR1 is LNHDA and CDR2 is SQIVND (reference sequence). CDR3 amino acids: CASSTAYGTSGQETQYF. In nucleotides, the CDR3 is TGTGCCAGTAGCACCGCCTACGGGACTAGCGGACAAGAGACCCAGTACTTC.

This rearrangement joins TRBV2 to TRBJ2-1; no clear D gene. V gave up 2 bases and J gave up 13 bases, with 6 bases separating them. The CDR3 loop spans 10 amino acids. The germline V gene encodes CDR1 SNHLY and CDR2 FYNNEI. CDR3 region: CASSENIQFF. The CDR3 region has the DNA TGTGCCAGCAGTGAAAATATCCAGTTCTTC.

This chain joins TRBV18 and TRBJ2-7; 14 nucleotides match TRBD2. Germline loops: CDR1 KGHSH, CDR2 LQKENI. CDR3 length: 19 residues. Trimming took 4 bases from V and 5 from J; bases not matched to a gene: 16. The CDR3 nucleotides are TGTGCCAGCTCACGCTCCGGGACTAGCGGGAGCCAAACCTCAGACGAGCAGTACTTC. It encodes CASSRSGTSGSQTSDEQYF. The whole variable domain, remainder taken from reference TRBV18 and TRBJ2-7, is NAGVMQNPRHLVRRRGQEARLRCSPMKGHSHVYWYRQLPEEGLKFMVYLQKENIIDESGMPKERFSAEFPKEGPSILRIQQVVRGDSAAYFCASSRSGTSGSQTSDEQYFGPGTRLTVT.

This clone was counted between two and nine times. The chain employs TRBV19 and TRBJ2-7; 7 nucleotides line up with TRBD1. The CDR3 consists of 14 residues. CDR1 is LNHDA and CDR2 is SQIVND in the germline V gene (reference sequence). Losses at the gene ends were 4 bases for V and 2 bases for J; bases not matched to a gene: 5. CDR3 nucleotides: TGTGCCAGTAGTACCCGGGACAGTACCTACGAGCAGTACTTC. This codes for CASSTRDSTYEQYF.

The chain combines TRBV28 with TRBJ2-6; D uncertain. The CDR3 length is 17 residues. Deletions cut 8 bases from V and 0 bases from J, with 17 bases between. The germline V gene encodes CDR1 MDHEN and CDR2 SYDVKM. CDR3 residues: CASRSGQVLSGANVLTF. CDR3 in DNA: TGTGCCAGCCGGTCCGGTCAGGTCCTCTCTGGGGCCAACGTCCTGACTTTC.

V is TRBV2 and J is TRBJ2-1; 9 bases map to TRBD2. CDR3 length equals 15 residues. After removal of 3 bases from V and 5 bases from J, the junction contained 5 bases not matched to a gene. Per the germline V gene, CDR1 is SNHLY and CDR2 is FYNNEI. CDR3 DNA sequence: TGTGCCAGCAGTGAGACGACTAGCGGCAACAATGAGCAGTTCTTC. This encodes CASSETTSGNNEQFF. Using reference TRBV2 and TRBJ2-1 for the parts outside the CDR3, the full variable domain is EPEVTQTPSHQVTQMGQEVILRCVPISNHLYFYWYRQILGQKVEFLVSFYNNEISEKSEIFDDQFSVERPDGSNFTLKIRSTKLEDSAMYFCASSETTSGNNEQFFGPGTRLTVL.

This sequence joins TRBV18 and TRBJ1-1; D not resolved. Between the trimmed V and J ends, which lost 3 bases and 4 bases, there was a span of 12 bases. The germline V gene encodes CDR1 KGHSH and CDR2 LQKENI. The CDR3 extends over 14 amino acids. The CDR3 DNA is TGTGCCAGCTCACCTGGGCGGAGCGGCACTGAAGCTTTCTTT. Residues: CASSPGRSGTEAFF.

The genes are TRBV2 and TRBJ2-5, with D perhaps matching TRBD2 (7 bases). Trimming cost V 6 bases and J 4 bases, with 15 bases left between them. The CDR3 length is 14 residues. CDR1 SNHLY and CDR2 FYNNEI come from the germline V gene. The CDR3 nucleotides are TGTGCCAGCAGCGCACAGGGAGGGGTAGAGACCCAGTACTTC. Encoded protein: CASSAQGGVETQYF.

V is TRBV7-9 and J is TRBJ1-4; 8 nucleotides line up with TRBD1. V was clipped by 4 bases and J by 3 bases; unmatched bases: 4. The CDR3 length is 15 residues. Germline-derived CDR1 and CDR2 are SEHNR and FQNEAQ (reference sequence). The CDR3 bases are TGTGCCAGCAGCTCGACAGGGGCAGCTAATGAAAAACTGTTTTTT. As protein: CASSSTGAANEKLFF.

The CDR3 loop reads CASSRQGGKPQHF. The CDR3 region has the DNA TGTGCCAGCTCGAGACAGGGCGGTAAGCCCCAGCATTTT. The rearrangement uses TRBV7-6 and TRBJ1-5; 7 bases are a match to TRBD1. The germline V gene encodes CDR1 SGHVS and CDR2 FNYEAQ. The CDR3 extends over 13 amino acids. The V and J ends lost 8 bases and 8 bases, in that order; junction bases with no gene match: 9.

CDR3 region: CASGLSLAGGEQFF. The CDR3, as DNA: TGTGCTAGTGGTTTGTCTCTAGCGGGCGGTGAGCAGTTCTTC. The gene calls are TRBV12-5 and TRBJ2-1; 8 bases are a match to TRBD2. This CDR3 contains 14 residues. The germline CDR1 and CDR2 sequences are LGHNT and FRNRAP. With V trimmed by 2 bases and J by 9 bases, 6 bases remained unmatched.

The CDR3 loop reads CASSWGLAGADTQYF. The CDR3 nucleotides read TGCGCCAGCAGCTGGGGCCTAGCGGGAGCAGATACGCAGTATTTT. The chain employs TRBV5-1 and TRBJ2-3; 10 bases agree with TRBD2. J gave up 4 bases and V 3 bases, and 5 bases lay outside the gene matches. Germline values: CDR1 SGHRS, CDR2 YFSETQ. The CDR3 consists of 15 residues.

The J gene is TRBJ1-1, the V gene TRBV19; 7 bases agree with TRBD1. This CDR3 is 14 amino acids long. The germline V gene encodes CDR1 LNHDA and CDR2 SQIVND (reference sequence). V lost 4 bases, J lost 0 bases, and 2 bases stayed unmatched. The CDR3 bases are TGTGCCAGTAGTACAGGGGGATTGAACACTGAAGCTTTCTTT. Encoded protein: CASSTGGLNTEAFF.

The J gene is TRBJ2-4, the V gene TRBV7-2; 9 bases are shared with TRBD2. The J segment lost 1 base and the V segment lost 4 bases, leaving 5 bases of the junction unmatched. The CDR3 contains 16 residues. Per the germline V gene, CDR1 is SGHTA and CDR2 is FQGNSA. The CDR3 region is CASSYISGSAKNIQYF. CDR3 nucleotide sequence: TGTGCCAGCAGCTATATTAGCGGGAGTGCCAAAAACATTCAGTACTTC.

In nucleotides, the CDR3 is TGCAGCGTGCCAGATCCCTTGAGCGCGGATACGCAGTATTTT. It encodes CSVPDPLSADTQYF. The chain joins TRBV29-1 to TRBJ2-3; D unresolved. Germline assignment: CDR1 SQVTM and CDR2 ANQGSEA. Trimming removed 6 bases from V and 6 bases from J, with 19 bases in between. The CDR3 is 14 amino acids.

V and J are TRBV29-1 and TRBJ1-1, with a possible D match to TRBD1 (6 bases). The CDR3 is 13 amino acids. Germline CDR1 SQVTM, CDR2 ANQGSEA. V lost 5 bases and J 1 base, leaving 11 bases between the germline ends. The CDR3, as DNA: TGCAGCGTTACCACAGGGTCGAACACTGAAGCTTTCTTT. Protein product: CSVTTGSNTEAFF.

The genes are TRBV15 and TRBJ2-7; 11 bases agree with TRBD2. The germline CDR1 and CDR2 sequences are LNHNV and YYDKDF (reference sequence). The CDR3 runs to 15 residues. The trim removed 1 base at V and 4 bases at J, leaving 3 bases unmatched. CDR3 protein: CATSRVAGGPYEQYF. For the CDR3, the DNA is TGTGCCACCAGCAGAGTAGCGGGAGGGCCTTACGAGCAGTACTTC.

The chain couples TRBV7-6 to TRBJ1-1; D call uncertain. The CDR3 contains 13 residues. V lost 0 bases, J lost 1 base, and 3 bases lay in between. CDR1 and CDR2 (germline): SGHVS, FNYEAQ. This CDR3 reads CASSLAQNTEAFF. The CDR3 DNA is TGTGCCAGCAGCTTAGCACAGAACACTGAAGCTTTCTTT.

The chain links TRBV6-5 to TRBJ1-2, with TRBD1 identical over 7 bases. CDR1 and CDR2 from the germline V gene are MNHEY and SVGAGI. V dropped 8 bases and J dropped 0; count of bases not matched to a gene: 9. CDR3 length: 15 residues. In nucleotides, the CDR3 is TGTGCCAGCTCACGCCTCAGGGGGACTAACTATGGCTACACCTTC. This sequence encodes CASSRLRGTNYGYTF.

This chain connects TRBV29-1 to TRBJ2-7; 8 bases line up with TRBD2. This CDR3 has 13 residues. Unmatched junction bases numbered 2, after V lost 3 bases and J lost 1 base. The germline gives CDR1 SQVTM, CDR2 ANQGSEA. CDR3 residues: CSVEPGGSYEQYF. The CDR3 nucleotides are TGCAGCGTTGAGCCGGGAGGGTCCTACGAGCAGTACTTC.

V and J are TRBV7-2 and TRBJ2-3; no clear D gene. The CDR3 extends over 14 amino acids. The germline V gene encodes CDR1 SGHTA and CDR2 FQGNSA. V was trimmed by 3 bases and J by 2 bases, leaving 9 bases between them. The CDR3: CASSFYWPTDTQYF. The DNA of the CDR3 is TGTGCCAGCAGCTTTTATTGGCCCACAGATACGCAGTATTTT. Drawing the rest from reference TRBV7-2 and TRBJ2-3, the complete variable domain is GAGVSQSPSNKVTEKGKDVELRCDPISGHTALYWYRQSLGQGLEFLIYFQGNSAPDKSGLPSDRFSAERTGGSVSTLTIQRTQQEDSAVYLCASSFYWPTDTQYFGPGTRLTVL.

The rearrangement joins TRBV19 to TRBJ1-2; D might be TRBD1 (5 bases). Germline CDR1 LNHDA, CDR2 SQIVND (reference sequence). Trimming pared 5 bases from V and 2 bases from J, leaving 15 bases between. This CDR3 region has 15 residues. CDR3 sequence reads: CASSFAQGFNYGYTF. For the CDR3, the DNA is TGTGCCAGTAGTTTCGCCCAGGGTTTCAACTATGGCTACACCTTC.

The chain is built from TRBV29-1 and TRBJ2-4; 9 bases agree with TRBD1. J gave up 7 bases and V 4 bases, and 5 bases lay outside the gene matches. The CDR3 consists of 13 residues. CDR1 and CDR2 from the germline V gene are SQVTM and ANQGSEA. As DNA, the CDR3 is TGCAGCGTTGTTCGGACAGGGGACAACATTCAGTACTTC. Protein product: CSVVRTGDNIQYF.

This clone was seen only once. The chain combines TRBV5-1 with TRBJ2-3; 9 bases are shared with TRBD2. The CDR3 is 17 amino acids. Trimming removed 4 bases from V and 5 bases from J; junction bases left unmatched: 14. The V gene's germline CDR1 is SGHRS and CDR2 YFSETQ. The CDR3 sequence: CASSATLVAGVIDTQYF. Here the CDR3 DNA reads TGCGCCAGCAGCGCGACGTTGGTAGCGGGAGTTATAGATACGCAGTATTTT.

Within the sample, this clone is medium-sized (0.01 to 0.1%). The chain has TRBV19 and TRBJ1-1, with D hard to call. Germline V gene data show CDR1 as LNHDA and CDR2 as SQIVND (reference sequence). V lost 1 base to trimming and J lost 1 base, with 4 bases between them. The CDR3 extends over 13 amino acids. The CDR3 coding sequence is TGTGCCAGTAGTATAGGAGGGAACACTGAAGCTTTCTTT. It codes for CASSIGGNTEAFF. The full variable domain, rest sourced from reference TRBV19 and TRBJ1-1, is DGGITQSPKYLFRKEGQNVTLSCEQNLNHDAMYWYRQDPGQGLRLIYYSQIVNDFQKGDIAEGYSVSREKKESFPLTVTSAQKNPTAFYLCASSIGGNTEAFFGQGTRLTVV.

The V call is TRBV9, the J call TRBJ2-3; D is unclear. This CDR3 spans 14 amino acids. Germline V gene data show CDR1 as SGDLS and CDR2 as YYNGEE. Deletions cut 3 bases from V and 1 base from J, with 9 bases between. The DNA for the CDR3 is TGTGCCAGCAGCGCCTCCCCCCGCACAGATACGCAGTATTTT. Protein product: CASSASPRTDTQYF.

The V and J genes are TRBV7-8 and TRBJ2-2; 10 bases agree with TRBD2. The CDR3 is 19 amino acids. V trimming: 3 bases; J trimming: 4 bases; junction bases outside the gene matches: 14. The germline V gene encodes CDR1 SGHVS and CDR2 FQNEAQ. The CDR3 loop is CASSLLDYLTSGFTGELFF. The CDR3, as DNA: TGTGCCAGCAGCTTGCTGGATTATTTGACTAGCGGGTTCACCGGGGAGCTGTTTTTT.

The chain employs TRBV4-3 and TRBJ1-3, with a tentative D call TRBD1 (5 bases). Deletions cut 2 bases from V and 11 bases from J, with 19 bases between. The CDR3 extends over 15 amino acids. CDR1 and CDR2 (germline): LGHNA, YSLEER. CDR3 amino acids: CASSQPGTGVYAIYF. CDR3 nucleotides: TGCGCCAGCAGCCAACCCGGGACGGGGGTATATGCCATATATTTT.

This chain joins TRBV5-1 and TRBJ2-1; 8 bases line up with TRBD2. Germline loops: CDR1 SGHRS, CDR2 YFSETQ. CDR3 length equals 15 residues. The trim removed 3 bases at V and 3 bases at J, leaving 5 bases unmatched. As DNA, the CDR3 is TGCGCCAGCAGCTCAGTTAGCGGGATCTACAATGAGCAGTTCTTC. It translates to CASSSVSGIYNEQFF.

The chain carries TRBV28 and TRBJ1-3; 8 positions match TRBD1. Germline loops: CDR1 MDHEN, CDR2 SYDVKM. The CDR3 has 15 residues. The junction had 6 bases not matched to a gene; V was cut back by 5 bases and J by 3 bases. The CDR3 bases are TGTGCCAGCAGTCCCCCGGACAGGGATGGAAACACCATATATTTT. Translation: CASSPPDRDGNTIYF. The variable domain in full, completed from reference TRBV28 and TRBJ1-3, reads DVKVTQSSRYLVKRTGEKVFLECVQDMDHENMFWYRQDPGLGLRLIYFSYDVKMKEKGDIPEGYSVSREKKERFSLILESASTNQTSMYLCASSPPDRDGNTIYFGEGSWLTVV.

The rearrangement uses TRBV5-6 and TRBJ2-2, with D possibly matching TRBD1 (5 bases). Trimming cost V 2 bases and J 5 bases, with 13 bases left between them. CDR3 size: 15 residues. Germline V lookup: CDR1 SGHDT, CDR2 YYEEEE. CDR3 sequence: CASSLGDRITGELFF. Written as DNA, the CDR3 is TGTGCCAGCAGCTTAGGAGACAGAATTACCGGGGAGCTGTTTTTT.